This TCR beta chain was sequenced during a study of T-cell memory formation after mild COVID-19 listed by TCRdb under 2021. About the full investigation: TCR sequence clusters from the two donors were found to be largely donor specific. T-cell clones expanding and contracting after mild COVID-19 in two donors were tracked by longitudinal TCRalpha and TCRbeta repertoire sequencing. Two young, previously healthy adult volunteers made up the cohort, one male and one female.

A remark on this clonotype: This clone's antigen is unknown. No base qualities exist here, and no much larger clone lies one base off it.

The instrument given in TCRdb is Illumina NovaSeq 6000. TCRalpha and TCRbeta cDNA libraries were constructed by 5'RACE with constant-segment primers, with sample barcodes and unique molecular identifiers being introduced. Trizol reagent was used to extract RNA from every sample. Amplification of the libraries took two PCR steps, and the second step added a second sample barcode plus Illumina TruSeq adapters. The libraries were sequenced on an Illumina NovaSeq using 2 x 150 bp paired-end reads. Per the original workflow: The reads were demultiplexed and collapsed into UMI-guided consensus sequences using migec v1.2.7. Using mixcr v2.1.11, the UMI consensuses were aligned to TRA and TRB V and J templates and assembled into clonotypes. Expanded or contracted clonotypes were those called significant by both edgeR and NoisET, with noise models trained on biological replicates. For edgeR calls, a false discovery rate-adjusted p below 0.01 and a log2 fold-change threshold of 1 were applied. As an exploratory analysis of dynamics, PCA with hierarchical clustering was applied to max-normalized trajectories of the 1000 most abundant clonotypes. The CD4 or CD8 phenotype of responding clones was assigned using the separately sequenced CD4+ and CD8+ repertoires. TCRdb applied fastp at Q25 and MiXCR to the public reads, then kept only in-frame beta chains. Every entry covers one CDR3 protein and lists the most common genes and DNA from its rows. Here the V and J calls rest on TCRdb's processing, not on the authors' analysis. Counted in this sample were around 200,000 distinct CDR3 sequences; 16% of them appeared once. The ten biggest clones cover around 1.9% of the sample.

The paper as a whole reports these results and caveats: Only a couple of mild cases were covered in the study, and larger cohorts including severe cases with pre-infection samples were considered necessary. Some responding clones were detected in pre-infection memory, suggesting pre-existing cross-reactive memory T cells joined the SARS-CoV-2 response. Contracting CD4+ clones were found mainly in CM and EM memory subsets, while CD8+ clones were enriched in EMRA. The second-wave clones that peaked on day 37 were not confirmed to be SARS-CoV-2 specific. Balanced CD4/CD8 phenotypes were observed for clones contracting from day 15 to 85, whereas a bias towards CD4+ was observed for a second wave of clones expanding from day 15 to 37.

Ficoll-Paque density gradient centrifugation was the method used to isolate PBMCs. The sequencing sample was made of PBMCs or a T cell subset sorted from them (not recorded which). The TCR comes from an adult woman who had mild COVID-19 (a few samples of this study predate the infection). The sample titles of this study are shuffled in the database, so cell type and time point are left out; the donor was told from shared clones.

The sequenced DNA: TGTGCCAGCAGTGGTTTCCGGGACAGGGAGGTTTTTGAGACTGAAGCTTTCTTT. It codes for CASSGFRDREVFETEAFF. The rearranged segments are TRBV6-2 or TRBV6-3 and TRBJ1-1, with 9 central nucleotides matching TRBD1. V is pruned by 5 bases and J by 5 bases, leaving 18 bases of the junction without a gene match. From cysteine to phenylalanine, the CDR3 is 18 amino acids long. Only the CDR3 region is kept as DNA, spanning 54 bases read in frame from base 1. Looking up the germline V gene yields CDR1 MNHEY and CDR2 SVGEGT.